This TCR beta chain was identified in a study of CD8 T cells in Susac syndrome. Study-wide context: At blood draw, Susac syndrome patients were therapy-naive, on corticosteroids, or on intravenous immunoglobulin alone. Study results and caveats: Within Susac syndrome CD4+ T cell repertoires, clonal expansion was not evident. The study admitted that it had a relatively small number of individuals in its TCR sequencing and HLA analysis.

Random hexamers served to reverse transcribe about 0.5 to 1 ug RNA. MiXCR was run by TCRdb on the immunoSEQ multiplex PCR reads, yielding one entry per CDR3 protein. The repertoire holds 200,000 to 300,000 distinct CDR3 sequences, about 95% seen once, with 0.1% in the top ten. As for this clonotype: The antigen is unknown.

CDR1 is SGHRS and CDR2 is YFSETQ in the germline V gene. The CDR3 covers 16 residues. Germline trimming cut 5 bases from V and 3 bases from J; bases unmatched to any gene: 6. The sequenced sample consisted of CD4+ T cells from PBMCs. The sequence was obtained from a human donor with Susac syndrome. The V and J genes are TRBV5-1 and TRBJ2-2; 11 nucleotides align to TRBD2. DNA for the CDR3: TGCGCCAGCAGGCATCCGGGACTAGCGGACACCGGGGAGCTGTTTTTT. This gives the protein CASRHPGLADTGELFF.